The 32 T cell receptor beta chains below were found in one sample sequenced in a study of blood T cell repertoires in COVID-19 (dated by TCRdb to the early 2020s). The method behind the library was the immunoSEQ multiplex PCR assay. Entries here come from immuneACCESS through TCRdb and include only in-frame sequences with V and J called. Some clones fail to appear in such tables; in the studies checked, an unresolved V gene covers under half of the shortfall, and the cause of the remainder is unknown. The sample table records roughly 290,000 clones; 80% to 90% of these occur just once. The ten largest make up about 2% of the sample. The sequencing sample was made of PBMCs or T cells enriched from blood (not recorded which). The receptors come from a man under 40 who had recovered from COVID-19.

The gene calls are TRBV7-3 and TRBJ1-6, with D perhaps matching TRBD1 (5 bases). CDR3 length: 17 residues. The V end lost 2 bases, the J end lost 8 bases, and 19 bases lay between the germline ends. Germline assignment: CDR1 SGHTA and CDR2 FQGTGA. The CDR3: CASSLPSWGLPDSPLHF. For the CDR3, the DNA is TGTGCCAGCAGCTTACCGTCATGGGGACTTCCAGATTCACCCCTCCACTTT. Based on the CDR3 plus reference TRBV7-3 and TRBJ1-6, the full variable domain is GAGVSQTPSNKVTEKGKYVELRCDPISGHTALYWYRQSLGQGPEFLIYFQGTGAADDSGLPNDRFFAVRPEGSVSTLKIQRTERGDSAVYLCASSLPSWGLPDSPLHFGNGTRLTVT.

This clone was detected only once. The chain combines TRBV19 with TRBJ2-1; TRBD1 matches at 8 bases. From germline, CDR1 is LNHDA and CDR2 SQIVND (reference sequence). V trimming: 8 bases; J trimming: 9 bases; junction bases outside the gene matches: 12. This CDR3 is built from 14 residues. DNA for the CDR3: TGTGCCAGTTCCGGACAGGGTAATCAAGGTGAGCAGTTCTTC. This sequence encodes CASSGQGNQGEQFF. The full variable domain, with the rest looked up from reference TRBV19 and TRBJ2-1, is DGGITQSPKYLFRKEGQNVTLSCEQNLNHDAMYWYRQDPGQGLRLIYYSQIVNDFQKGDIAEGYSVSREKKESFPLTVTSAQKNPTAFYLCASSGQGNQGEQFFGPGTRLTVL.

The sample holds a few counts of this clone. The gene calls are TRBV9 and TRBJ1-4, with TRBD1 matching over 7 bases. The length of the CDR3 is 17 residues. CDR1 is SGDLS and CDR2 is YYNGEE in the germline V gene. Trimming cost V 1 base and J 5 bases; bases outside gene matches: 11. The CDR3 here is CASSVSLTGQSNEKLFF. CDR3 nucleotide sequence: TGTGCCAGCAGCGTATCTCTGACGGGACAGTCAAATGAAAAACTGTTTTTT. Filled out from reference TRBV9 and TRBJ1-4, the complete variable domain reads DSGVTQTPKHLITATGQRVTLRCSPRSGDLSVYWYQQSLDQGLQFLIQYYNGEERAKGNILERFSAQQFPDLHSELNLSSLELGDSALYFCASSVSLTGQSNEKLFFGSGTQLSVL.

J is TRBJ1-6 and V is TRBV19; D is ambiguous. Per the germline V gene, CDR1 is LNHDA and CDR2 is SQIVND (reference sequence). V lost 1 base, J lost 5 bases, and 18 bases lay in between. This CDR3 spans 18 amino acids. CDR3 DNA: TGTGCCAGTAGTATAGTCCTAGGAGGAGTAAGGGATAATTCACCCCTCCACTTT. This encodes CASSIVLGGVRDNSPLHF.

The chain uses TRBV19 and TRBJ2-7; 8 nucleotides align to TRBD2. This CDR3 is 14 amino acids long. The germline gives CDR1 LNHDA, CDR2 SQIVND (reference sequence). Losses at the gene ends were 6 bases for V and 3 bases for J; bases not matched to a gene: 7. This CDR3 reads CASSRGGSGYEQYF. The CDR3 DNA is TGTGCCAGTAGCCGGGGGGGCTCAGGCTACGAGCAGTACTTC.

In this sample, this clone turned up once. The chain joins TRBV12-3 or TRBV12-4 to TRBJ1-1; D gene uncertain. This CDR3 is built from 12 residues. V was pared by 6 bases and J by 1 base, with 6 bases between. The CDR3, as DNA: TGTGCCAGCAGGATCAGGAACACTGAAGCTTTCTTT. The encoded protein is CASRIRNTEAFF.

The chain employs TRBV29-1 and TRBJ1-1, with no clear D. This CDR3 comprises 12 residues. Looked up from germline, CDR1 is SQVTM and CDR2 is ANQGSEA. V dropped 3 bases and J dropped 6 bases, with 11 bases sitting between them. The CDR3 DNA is TGCAGCGTTGAGCAGGTGGGCGCTGAAGCTTTCTTT. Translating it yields CSVEQVGAEAFF.

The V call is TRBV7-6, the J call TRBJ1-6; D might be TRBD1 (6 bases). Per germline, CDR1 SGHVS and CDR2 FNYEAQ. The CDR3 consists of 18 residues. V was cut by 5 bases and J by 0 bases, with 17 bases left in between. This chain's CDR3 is CASSPISGVSSYNSPLHF. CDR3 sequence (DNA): TGTGCCAGCAGCCCTATCTCAGGGGTGAGCTCCTATAATTCACCCCTCCACTTT.

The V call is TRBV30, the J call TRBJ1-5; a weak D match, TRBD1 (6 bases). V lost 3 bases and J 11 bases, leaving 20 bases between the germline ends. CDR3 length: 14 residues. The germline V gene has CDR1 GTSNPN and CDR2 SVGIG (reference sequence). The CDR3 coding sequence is TGTGCCTGGAGAGGAGCAGGGGCATTTGATGCCCAGCATTTT. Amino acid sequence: CAWRGAGAFDAQHF.

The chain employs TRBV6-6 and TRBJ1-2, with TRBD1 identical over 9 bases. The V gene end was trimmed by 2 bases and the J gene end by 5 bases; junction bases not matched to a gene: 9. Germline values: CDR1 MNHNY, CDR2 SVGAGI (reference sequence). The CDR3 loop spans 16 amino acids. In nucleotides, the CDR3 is TGTGCCAGCAGTTACGCAGACCTGACAGGGGGGTATGGCTACACCTTC. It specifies CASSYADLTGGYGYTF.

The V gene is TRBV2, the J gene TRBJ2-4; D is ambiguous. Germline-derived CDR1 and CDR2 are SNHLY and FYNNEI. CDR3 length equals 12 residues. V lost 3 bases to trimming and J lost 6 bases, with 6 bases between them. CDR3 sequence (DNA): TGTGCCAGCAGTGATCGCGCAAACATTCAGTACTTC. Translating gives CASSDRANIQYF. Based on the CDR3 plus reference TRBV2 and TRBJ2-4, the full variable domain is EPEVTQTPSHQVTQMGQEVILRCVPISNHLYFYWYRQILGQKVEFLVSFYNNEISEKSEIFDDQFSVERPDGSNFTLKIRSTKLEDSAMYFCASSDRANIQYFGAGTRLSVL.

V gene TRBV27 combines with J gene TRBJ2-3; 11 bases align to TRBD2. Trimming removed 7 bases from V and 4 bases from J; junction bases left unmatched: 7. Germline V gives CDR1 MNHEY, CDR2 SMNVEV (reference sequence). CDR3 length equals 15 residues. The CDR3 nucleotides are TGTGCCAGCAAAAGGCTAGCGGGGGGCTCAGATACGCAGTATTTT. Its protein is CASKRLAGGSDTQYF.

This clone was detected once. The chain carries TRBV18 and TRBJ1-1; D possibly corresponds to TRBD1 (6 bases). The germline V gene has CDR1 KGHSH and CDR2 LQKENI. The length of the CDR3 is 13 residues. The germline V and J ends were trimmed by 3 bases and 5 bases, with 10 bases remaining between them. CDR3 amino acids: CASSPTGSTEAFF. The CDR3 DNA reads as TGTGCCAGCTCACCTACAGGGAGTACTGAAGCTTTCTTT.

CDR3 DNA: TGTGCCAGCAGTCGACAGGTGAACACTGAAGCTTTCTTT. It is translated as CASSRQVNTEAFF. The chain uses TRBV5-5 and TRBJ1-1; a possible D gene is TRBD1 (6 bases). The CDR3 is 13 residues long. The V and J ends lost 5 bases and 0 bases respectively, with 8 bases between them. The germline V gene encodes CDR1 SGHKS and CDR2 YYEKEE (reference sequence).

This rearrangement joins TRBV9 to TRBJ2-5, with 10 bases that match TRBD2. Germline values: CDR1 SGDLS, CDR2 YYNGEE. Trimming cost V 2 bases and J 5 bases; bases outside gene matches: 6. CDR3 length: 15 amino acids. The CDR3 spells CASSVTWTSGETQYF. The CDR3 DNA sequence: TGTGCCAGCAGCGTGACCTGGACTAGCGGTGAGACCCAGTACTTC.

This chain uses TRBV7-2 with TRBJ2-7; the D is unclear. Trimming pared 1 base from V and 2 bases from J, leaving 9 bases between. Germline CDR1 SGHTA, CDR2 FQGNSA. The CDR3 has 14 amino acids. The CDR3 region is CASSLGHSAYEQYF. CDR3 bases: TGTGCCAGCAGCTTAGGGCACAGTGCCTACGAGCAGTACTTC.

The CDR3, as DNA: TGTGCCTGGAGTGCCGCCGGGACAGGGGAATCACCCCTCCACTTT. Encoded protein: CAWSAAGTGESPLHF. The rearrangement links TRBV30 to TRBJ1-6, with 10 bases aligning to TRBD1. Germline CDR1 reads GTSNPN; CDR2 reads SVGIG (reference sequence). The CDR3 is 15 residues long. V lost 1 base, J lost 10 bases, and 7 bases stayed unmatched.

The CDR3 spells CASSPSRGWSNQPQHF. The CDR3 nucleotides are TGTGCCAGCAGCCCATCCCGGGGTTGGAGCAATCAGCCCCAGCATTTT. V is TRBV28 and J is TRBJ1-5; the D is unclear. This CDR3 has 16 residues. V was trimmed by 6 bases and J by 1 base, leaving 16 bases between them. The germline V gene encodes CDR1 MDHEN and CDR2 SYDVKM. The whole variable domain, remainder taken from reference TRBV28 and TRBJ1-5, is DVKVTQSSRYLVKRTGEKVFLECVQDMDHENMFWYRQDPGLGLRLIYFSYDVKMKEKGDIPEGYSVSREKKERFSLILESASTNQTSMYLCASSPSRGWSNQPQHFGDGTRLSIL.

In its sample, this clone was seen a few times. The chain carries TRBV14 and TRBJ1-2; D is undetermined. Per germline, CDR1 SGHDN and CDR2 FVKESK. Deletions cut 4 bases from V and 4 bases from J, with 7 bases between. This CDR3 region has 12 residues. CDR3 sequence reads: CASSRGPYGYTF. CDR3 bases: TGTGCCAGCAGCCGAGGGCCCTATGGCTACACCTTC.

The CDR3: CASSRSWTSGGPIATGELFF. The CDR3 coding sequence is TGTGCCAGCAGCCGCTCTTGGACTAGCGGGGGGCCTATTGCCACCGGGGAGCTGTTTTTT. The genes are TRBV5-5 and TRBJ2-2; the match to TRBD2 covers 14 bases. CDR1 SGHKS and CDR2 YYEKEE come from the germline V gene (reference sequence). After removal of 4 bases from V and 4 bases from J, the junction contained 15 bases not matched to a gene. This CDR3 contains 20 residues.

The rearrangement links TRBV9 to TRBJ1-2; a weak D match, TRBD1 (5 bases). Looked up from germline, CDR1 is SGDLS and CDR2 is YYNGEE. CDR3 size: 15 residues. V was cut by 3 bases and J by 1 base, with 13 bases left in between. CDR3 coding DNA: TGTGCCAGCAGCGCGGCCAGGGTGAATAACTATGGCTACACCTTC. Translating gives CASSAARVNNYGYTF.

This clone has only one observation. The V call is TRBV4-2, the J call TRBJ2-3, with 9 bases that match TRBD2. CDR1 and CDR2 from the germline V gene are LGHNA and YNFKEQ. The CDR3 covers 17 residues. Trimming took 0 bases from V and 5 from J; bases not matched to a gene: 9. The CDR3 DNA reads TGTGCCAGCAGCCAAGACTCGCGGGGGGGCGAGGGAGATACGCAGTATTTT. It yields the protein CASSQDSRGGEGDTQYF.

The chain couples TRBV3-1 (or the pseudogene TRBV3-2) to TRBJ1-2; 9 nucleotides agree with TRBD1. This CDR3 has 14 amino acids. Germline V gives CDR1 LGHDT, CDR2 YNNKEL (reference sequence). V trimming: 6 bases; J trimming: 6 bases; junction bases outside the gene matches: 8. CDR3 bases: TGTGCCAGCAGGGACAGGGGCGCTCAAAATGGCTACACCTTC. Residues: CASRDRGAQNGYTF.

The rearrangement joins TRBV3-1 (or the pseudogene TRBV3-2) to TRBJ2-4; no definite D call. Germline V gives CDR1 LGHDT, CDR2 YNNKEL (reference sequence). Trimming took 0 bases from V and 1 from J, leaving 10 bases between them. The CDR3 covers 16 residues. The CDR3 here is CASSQEWLVAKNIQYF. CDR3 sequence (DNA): TGTGCCAGCAGCCAAGAATGGCTAGTGGCCAAAAACATTCAGTACTTC.

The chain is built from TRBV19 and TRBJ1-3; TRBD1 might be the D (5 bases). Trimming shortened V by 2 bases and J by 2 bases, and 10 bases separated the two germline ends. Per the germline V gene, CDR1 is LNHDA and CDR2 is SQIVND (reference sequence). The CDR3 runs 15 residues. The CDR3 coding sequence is TGTGCCAGTAGTATAACAGGCTTAACTGGAAACACCATATATTTT. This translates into CASSITGLTGNTIYF.

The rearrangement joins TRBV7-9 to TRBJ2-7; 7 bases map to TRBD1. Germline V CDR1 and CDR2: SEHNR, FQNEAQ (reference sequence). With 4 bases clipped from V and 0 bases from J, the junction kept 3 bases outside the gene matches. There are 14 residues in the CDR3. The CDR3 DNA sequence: TGTGCCAGCAGCTCGACAGGGAGCTCCTACGAGCAGTACTTC. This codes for CASSSTGSSYEQYF.

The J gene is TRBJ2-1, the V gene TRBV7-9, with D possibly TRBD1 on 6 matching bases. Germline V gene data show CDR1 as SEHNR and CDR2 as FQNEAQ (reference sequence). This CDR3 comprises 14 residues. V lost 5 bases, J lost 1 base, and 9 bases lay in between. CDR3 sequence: CASSPGASYNEQFF. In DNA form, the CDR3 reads TGTGCCAGCAGCCCAGGGGCTTCCTACAATGAGCAGTTCTTC.

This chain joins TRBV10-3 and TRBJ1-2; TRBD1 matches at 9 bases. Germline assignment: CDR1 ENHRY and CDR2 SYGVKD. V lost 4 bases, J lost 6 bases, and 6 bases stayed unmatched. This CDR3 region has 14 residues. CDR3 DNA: TGTGCCATCAGTGGGACAGGGGAAATTAATGGCTACACCTTC. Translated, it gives CAISGTGEINGYTF.

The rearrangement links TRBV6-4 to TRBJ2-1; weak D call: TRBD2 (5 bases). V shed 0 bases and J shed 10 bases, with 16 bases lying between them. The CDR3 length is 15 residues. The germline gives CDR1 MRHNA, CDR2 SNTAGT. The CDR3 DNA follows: TGTGCCAGCAGTGACTCCACCGACTCGGGCGGGGAGCAGTTCTTC. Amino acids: CASSDSTDSGGEQFF.

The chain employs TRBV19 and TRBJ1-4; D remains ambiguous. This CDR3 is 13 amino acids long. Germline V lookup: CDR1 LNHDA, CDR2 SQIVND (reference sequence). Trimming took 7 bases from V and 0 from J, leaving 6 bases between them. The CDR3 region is CASIGATNEKLFF. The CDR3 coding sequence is TGTGCCAGTATTGGAGCAACTAATGAAAAACTGTTTTTT.

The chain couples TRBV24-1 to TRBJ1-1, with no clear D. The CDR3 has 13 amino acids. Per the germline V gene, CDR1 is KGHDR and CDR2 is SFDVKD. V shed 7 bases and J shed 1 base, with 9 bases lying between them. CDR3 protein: CATRGPGNTEAFF. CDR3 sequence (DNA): TGTGCCACCAGAGGTCCGGGGAACACTGAAGCTTTCTTT.

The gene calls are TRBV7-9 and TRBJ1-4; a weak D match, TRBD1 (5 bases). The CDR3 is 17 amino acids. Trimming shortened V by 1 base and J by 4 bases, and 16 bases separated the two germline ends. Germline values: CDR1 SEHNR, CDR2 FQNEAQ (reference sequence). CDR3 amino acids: CASSLGQQLPHNEKLFF. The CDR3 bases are TGTGCCAGCAGCTTAGGACAGCAACTACCCCATAATGAAAAACTGTTTTTT.